The rows below give T cell receptor beta chains drawn from one sample of a study of cytomegalovirus exposure and HLA in healthy donors. Using immunoSEQ multiplex PCR, the repertoire was profiled, and TCRdb retains in-frame clones only, with some absent. This table has some 150,000 clones, roughly 84% appearing once. The sample consisted of PBMCs. Every receptor here comes from a male donor in good health and CMV-seronegative. CDR3s include the opening cysteine and the closing phenylalanine or tryptophan. D genes are given only for firm matches. Clone size is given for some rows only: seen once, a few or many times, or a class if the clone is expanded.

>TRBJ2-7|TRBV5-1|few|-
TGCGCCAGCAGCTTGGAAGCCGGGGTAGAAAGATACTTC
CASSLEAGVERYF
>TRBJ2-1|TRBV5-1|-|-
TGCGCCAGTGGGGACGGCGTGGGGGGCAATGAGCAGTTCTTC
CASGDGVGGNEQFF
>TRBJ2-7|TRBV27|-|TRBD1
TGTGCCAGCAGTATCAGTTGGAGCAACAGGGGTTACGAGCAGTACTTC
CASSISWSNRGYEQYF
>TRBJ1-5|TRBV4-2|-|TRBD1
TGTGCCAGCAGCCAAGGACAGGGGGAGGCTTTTCAGCCCCAGCATTTT
CASSQGQGEAFQPQHF
>TRBJ2-7|TRBV6-5|-|TRBD1
TGTGCCAGCAGATCGATCCGGGACAGGAACTACGAGCAGTACTTC
CASRSIRDRNYEQYF
>TRBJ1-5|TRBV19|-|TRBD1
TGTGCCAGTAGCCCTACAGGGGGATTTCAGCCCCAGCATTTT
CASSPTGGFQPQHF
>TRBJ2-1|TRBV6-5|-|-
TGTGCCAGCAGCCCCCTAGGGAGTCCATACAATGAGCAGTTCTTC
CASSPLGSPYNEQFF
>TRBJ2-3|TRBV4-1|-|-
TGCGCCAGCAGCTCCGGACAGACAGATACGCAGTATTTT
CASSSGQTDTQYF
>TRBJ1-2|TRBV18|-|TRBD1
TGTGCCAGCTCAAAGGGGACCGGGACAGCGACCGTCTATGGCTACACCTTC
CASSKGTGTATVYGYTF
>TRBJ2-3|TRBV6-4|-|TRBD2
TGTGCCAGCAGTGAACGGCTAGCGGGAACAGATACGCAGTATTTT
CASSERLAGTDTQYF
>TRBJ1-1|TRBV30|-|TRBD1
TGTGCCTGGGGAACCGGGACAGGCCTTGGGGCTTTCTTT
CAWGTGTGLGAFF
>TRBJ1-2|TRBV5-6|-|TRBD1
TGTGCCAGCAGCTCGGGACAGAACTATGGCTACACCTTC
CASSSGQNYGYTF
>TRBJ2-2|TRBV7-2|-|TRBD2
TGTGCCAGCAGCTTAGTACTAGCGAGAGGTACCGGGGAGCTGTTTTTT
CASSLVLARGTGELFF
>TRBJ2-6|TRBV30|-|-
TGTGCCTGGAGTGTATCCACTGGGGCCAACGTCCTGACTTTC
CAWSVSTGANVLTF
>TRBJ2-7|TRBV4-3|-|-
TGCGCCAGCAGCCAAGATGGAGGGACAGCCCCGTTCGACTACGAGCAGTACTTC
CASSQDGGTAPFDYEQYF
>TRBJ1-5|TRBV30|-|-
TGTGCCTGGAGTGTCTCGCAGGGTAATCAGCCCCAGCATTTT
CAWSVSQGNQPQHF
>TRBJ2-1|TRBV7-3|-|TRBD1
TGTGCCAGCAGCTTAAGGGGGACAGGGTGGGATGAGCAGTTCTTC
CASSLRGTGWDEQFF
>TRBJ2-5|TRBV7-3|-|-
TGTGCCAGCAGCTTGGACAGGGAGGGGACCCAGTACTTC
CASSLDREGTQYF
>TRBJ2-7|TRBV7-3|-|-
TGTGCCAGCAGCTTCGTTACAGATATTCCCTACGAGCAGTACTTC
CASSFVTDIPYEQYF
>TRBJ1-5|TRBV7-9|-|TRBD1
TGTTCCAGCAGCTTAAATGGACAGGGGGCTTATCAGCCCCAGCATTTT
CSSSLNGQGAYQPQHF
>TRBJ2-7|TRBV11-2|-|-
TGTGCCAGCAGCTTACTAAACCAGGGCTACGAGCAGTACTTC
CASSLLNQGYEQYF
>TRBJ1-5|TRBV27|few|TRBD1
TGTGCCAGCAGTGTACAGGGGGGCAATCAGCCCCAGCATTTT
CASSVQGGNQPQHF
>TRBJ2-2|TRBV10-3|-|TRBD2
TGTGCCATCAGTACTTCCGGGACTAGCGGGAGAAAGGGGTCGAACACCGGGGAGCTGTTTTTT
CAISTSGTSGRKGSNTGELFF
>TRBJ2-1|TRBV19|-|TRBD2
TGTGCCAGTAGTATAGATACTAGCGGGAGCGGGTTGAGGCAGTTCTTC
CASSIDTSGSGLRQFF
>TRBJ2-2|TRBV6-4|once|-
TGTGCCAGCAGTGTCGGGATTTCCGGGGAGCTGTTTTTT
CASSVGISGELFF
>TRBJ1-2|TRBV27|-|-
TGTGCCAGCAGTTTAACGGCTAACTATGGCTACACCTTC
CASSLTANYGYTF
>TRBJ2-2|TRBV28|-|TRBD1
TGTGCCAGCAGTTTTGTCGGGACAGGGTTCACCGGGGAGCTGTTTTTT
CASSFVGTGFTGELFF
>TRBJ2-1|TRBV28|-|TRBD2
TGTGCCAGCAGCCAAGGGACTAGCGGGAGAAATGAGCAGTTCTTC
CASSQGTSGRNEQFF
>TRBJ2-7|TRBV6-5|-|TRBD1
TGTGCCAGCAGTTACTCGGGACAGGGGGCCTACGAGCAGTACTTC
CASSYSGQGAYEQYF
>TRBJ2-7|TRBV2|-|TRBD1
TGTGCCAGCAGTCAGGACAGGGGGGCCTACGAGCAGTACTTC
CASSQDRGAYEQYF
>TRBJ2-1|TRBV5-1|few|-
TGCGCCAGCAGCTTGGGAGCGGCCAATTACAATGAGCAGTTCTTC
CASSLGAANYNEQFF
>TRBJ2-2|TRBV30|few|TRBD1
TGTGCCTGGAGTCGACAGGGTAGCGCCGGGGAGCTGTTTTTT
CAWSRQGSAGELFF
>TRBJ2-2|TRBV5-1|-|TRBD1
TGCGCCAGCAGCTTACAGGGGGGGAACACCGGGGAGCTGTTTTTT
CASSLQGGNTGELFF
>TRBJ2-7|TRBV7-7|-|TRBD2
TGCGCCAGCAGCCCCGGACTAGCGGGTACTCACGAGCAGTACTTC
CASSPGLAGTHEQYF
>TRBJ2-2|TRBV27|-|-
TGTGCCAGCTCCTACCTCACCGGGGAGCTGTTTTTT
CASSYLTGELFF
>TRBJ2-5|TRBV5-4|-|-
TGTGCCAGCAGCGGGGCCGCAGGGAAGATTGGGACCCAGTACTTC
CASSGAAGKIGTQYF
>TRBJ2-7|TRBV19|few|-
TGTGCCAGTGGAGGAACAGCTCGGGGCGAGCAGTACTTC
CASGGTARGEQYF
>TRBJ2-7|TRBV30|-|TRBD1
TGTGCCTGGAGTCACGGACAGGGGCCCTACGAGCAGTACTTC
CAWSHGQGPYEQYF
>TRBJ1-4|TRBV15|-|TRBD1
TGTGCCACCAGCAATGTGGGACAGGGGGAAAAACTGTTTTTT
CATSNVGQGEKLFF
>TRBJ2-3|TRBV7-2|-|-
TGTGCCAGCTGGAAGGGGAATACGCAGTATTTT
CASWKGNTQYF
>TRBJ1-2|TRBV19|-|TRBD1
TGTGCCAGTTCCCCGGGACAGGACAGCTATGGCTACACCTTC
CASSPGQDSYGYTF
>TRBJ2-1|TRBV5-1|few|TRBD2
TGCGCCAGCAGCTTGAGCGGGGGGTACAATGAGCAGTTCTTC
CASSLSGGYNEQFF
>TRBJ2-7|TRBV6-6|-|TRBD1
TGTGCCAGCAGTCGGACAGGGGGCGTCTTCTTC
CASSRTGGVFF